The T cell receptor beta chain described here comes from a study of shared clonotypes between healthy human individuals. The V end was cut by 2 bases, the J end by 4 bases, with 9 bases between. This CDR3 has 14 amino acids. Germline-derived CDR1 and CDR2 are SGDLS and YYNGEE. Sequencing was at deep level. How the authors handled the data: Junction-only sequences without quality scores came from ImmunoSEQ, so filtering differed. Repertoires were generated with immunoSEQ multiplex PCR, while TCRdb's copy carries only in-frame clones and drops some. V and J calls and clone size are as listed in that table; D and trimming were resolved from the DNA. The sample lists about 1,500,000 clones, roughly 97% seen once, with 0.95% to 1.5% in the top ten. This clone was recorded only once. What it binds is unknown. Findings and caveats of the study: Rarefaction showed sorted-subset sequencing was incomplete despite large depth. Clonotypes shared by all four sorted-subset donors had higher generation probabilities than non-shared clonotypes.

This chain joins TRBV9 and TRBJ1-4; D unresolved. The source is a man younger than 45 in good health. What was sequenced was naive CD4+ T cells sorted from blood. Documented subset: CD45RA+ positively selected. The CDR3 DNA reads as TGTGCCAGCAGCGTTAACAGCTATAATGAAAAACTGTTTTTT. It codes for CASSVNSYNEKLFF. Full variable domain (missing parts from reference TRBV9 and TRBJ1-4): DSGVTQTPKHLITATGQRVTLRCSPRSGDLSVYWYQQSLDQGLQFLIQYYNGEERAKGNILERFSAQQFPDLHSELNLSSLELGDSALYFCASSVNSYNEKLFFGSGTQLSVL.